A selection of T cell receptor beta chains follows, all from one sample in a study of T cells in localized non-small cell lung cancer. Libraries were prepared by immunoSEQ multiplex PCR; TCRdb keeps only in-frame clonotypes and omits some of them. This table holds roughly 2,300 clones, roughly 25% found once. Here the sequenced sample was lung tumor tissue, taken before any cancer treatment. All receptors come from a woman aged 35-70 years with stage II lung adenocarcinoma. The CDR3 runs from the conserved cysteine through the conserved F or W. A D gene is named only where the DNA matches it firmly. A row's size may be missing; if present it is once, few, many or a size class.

CDR3 DNA: TGTGCCAGCAGCTTGGACGGATTCAATCAGCCCCAGCATTTT; CDR3 protein: CASSLDGFNQPQHF; CDR3 length: 14; J gene: TRBJ1-5; V gene: TRBV11-3; D gene: NA; clone size: few
CDR3 DNA: TGTGCCAGCAGTTACCCCGGGACAGGGGGTGGAGAGACCCAGTACTTC; CDR3 protein: CASSYPGTGGGETQYF; CDR3 length: 16; J gene: TRBJ2-5; V gene: TRBV6-8; D gene: TRBD1; clone size: NA
CDR3 DNA: TGTGCCAGCAGCCAGGGGTACACTGAAGCTTTCTTT; CDR3 protein: CASSQGYTEAFF; CDR3 length: 12; J gene: TRBJ1-1; V gene: TRBV14; D gene: NA; clone size: NA
CDR3 DNA: TGTGCCAGCAGTGAGCAGGGGATCACTAATGAAAAACTGTTTTTT; CDR3 protein: CASSEQGITNEKLFF; CDR3 length: 15; J gene: TRBJ1-4; V gene: TRBV9; D gene: NA; clone size: medium-sized
CDR3 DNA: TGTGCCAGCAGTTTTGACAGGACCCTAACTGAAGCTTTCTTT; CDR3 protein: CASSFDRTLTEAFF; CDR3 length: 14; J gene: TRBJ1-1; V gene: TRBV28; D gene: NA; clone size: NA
CDR3 DNA: TGTGCCAGTAGTATTAAGGCGGGCAGTTTGAACACTGAAGCTTTCTTT; CDR3 protein: CASSIKAGSLNTEAFF; CDR3 length: 16; J gene: TRBJ1-1; V gene: TRBV19; D gene: NA; clone size: few
CDR3 DNA: TGTGCCAGCAGCCCGTCGGGGGTTCGCTATGGCTACACCTTC; CDR3 protein: CASSPSGVRYGYTF; CDR3 length: 14; J gene: TRBJ1-2; V gene: TRBV11-3; D gene: NA; clone size: few
CDR3 DNA: TGTGCCAGCAGCTTGCTGCAGGGACCCTCCTACGAGCAGTACTTC; CDR3 protein: CASSLLQGPSYEQYF; CDR3 length: 15; J gene: TRBJ2-7; V gene: TRBV11-3; D gene: NA; clone size: few
CDR3 DNA: TGCAGCGTGGGCCCAGGGGTGGCAGGCTATGGCTACACCTTC; CDR3 protein: CSVGPGVAGYGYTF; CDR3 length: 14; J gene: TRBJ1-2; V gene: TRBV29-1; D gene: NA; clone size: NA
CDR3 DNA: TGTGCCAGCAGTGATGGCCGCTATGGCTACACCTTC; CDR3 protein: CASSDGRYGYTF; CDR3 length: 12; J gene: TRBJ1-2; V gene: TRBV25-1; D gene: NA; clone size: NA
CDR3 DNA: TGTGCCAGTAGTATTGCGCGGATGAACACCGGGGAGCTGTTTTTT; CDR3 protein: CASSIARMNTGELFF; CDR3 length: 15; J gene: TRBJ2-2; V gene: TRBV19; D gene: NA; clone size: few
CDR3 DNA: TGTGCCAGCAGCTTAGGGCAGGGGGACACTGAAGCTTTCTTT; CDR3 protein: CASSLGQGDTEAFF; CDR3 length: 14; J gene: TRBJ1-1; V gene: TRBV11-3; D gene: TRBD1; clone size: few
CDR3 DNA: TGTGCCAGTAGTATGAGACAGGTGGATGGCTACACCTTC; CDR3 protein: CASSMRQVDGYTF; CDR3 length: 13; J gene: TRBJ1-2; V gene: TRBV19; D gene: NA; clone size: NA
CDR3 DNA: TGTGCCAGTAGAGACCGCGGGACTCCCCCAAGGGAGCAGTACTTC; CDR3 protein: CASRDRGTPPREQYF; CDR3 length: 15; J gene: TRBJ2-7; V gene: TRBV19; D gene: NA; clone size: once
CDR3 DNA: TGTGCCAGCAGCTTAGGGGGTGGTAATGAGCAGTTCTTC; CDR3 protein: CASSLGGGNEQFF; CDR3 length: 13; J gene: TRBJ2-1; V gene: TRBV7-2; D gene: NA; clone size: NA
CDR3 DNA: TGTGCCAGCAGCTTGGCCGGGAGGGGGCAAAGCTACACCTTC; CDR3 protein: CASSLAGRGQSYTF; CDR3 length: 14; J gene: TRBJ1-2; V gene: TRBV11-3; D gene: TRBD1; clone size: medium-sized
CDR3 DNA: TGCAGCGCCTGCAAGGTCCAGGGGGCTGGAAACACCATATATTTT; CDR3 protein: CSACKVQGAGNTIYF; CDR3 length: 15; J gene: TRBJ1-3; V gene: TRBV29-1; D gene: TRBD1; clone size: NA
CDR3 DNA: TGCGCCAGCAGCCAAGCGCAGGGAAGGCACGAGCAGTACTTC; CDR3 protein: CASSQAQGRHEQYF; CDR3 length: 14; J gene: TRBJ2-7; V gene: TRBV1; D gene: NA; clone size: medium-sized
CDR3 DNA: TGTGCCAGCAGTTACTCTCCGCTAGTTTACGAGCAGTACTTC; CDR3 protein: CASSYSPLVYEQYF; CDR3 length: 14; J gene: TRBJ2-7; V gene: TRBV6-8; D gene: NA; clone size: NA
CDR3 DNA: TGCAGCGTTGGGGGCCGACAGGGAACCACTGAAGCTTTCTTT; CDR3 protein: CSVGGRQGTTEAFF; CDR3 length: 14; J gene: TRBJ1-1; V gene: TRBV29-1; D gene: TRBD1; clone size: NA
CDR3 DNA: TGTGCCAGCAGTTTTAGCGAGAACACTGAAGCTTTCTTT; CDR3 protein: CASSFSENTEAFF; CDR3 length: 13; J gene: TRBJ1-1; V gene: TRBV25-1; D gene: NA; clone size: few
CDR3 DNA: TGTGCCAGCAGTTACTCCGGGACAGGGCTTAACACCGGGGAGCTGTTTTTT; CDR3 protein: CASSYSGTGLNTGELFF; CDR3 length: 17; J gene: TRBJ2-2; V gene: TRBV6-8; D gene: TRBD1; clone size: large
CDR3 DNA: TGCAGCGTTGAAGATCCAGGGGGCAGGGGGTCCTATGGCTACACCTTC; CDR3 protein: CSVEDPGGRGSYGYTF; CDR3 length: 16; J gene: TRBJ1-2; V gene: TRBV29-1; D gene: TRBD1; clone size: NA
CDR3 DNA: TGTGCCATCAGTGAGGGCCGGGGAGGCACTGAAGCTTTCTTT; CDR3 protein: CAISEGRGGTEAFF; CDR3 length: 14; J gene: TRBJ1-1; V gene: TRBV10-3; D gene: NA; clone size: few
CDR3 DNA: TGTGCCAGTTTCTCTCTCGGGCGGGGGGAGACCCAGTACTTC; CDR3 protein: CASFSLGRGETQYF; CDR3 length: 14; J gene: TRBJ2-5; V gene: TRBV28; D gene: TRBD2; clone size: NA